This passage covers 24 T cell receptor beta chains from one sample sequenced in a study of blood T cell repertoires in COVID-19. The protocol was immunoSEQ multiplex PCR, while the TCRdb copy is restricted to in-frame clones and leaves out a portion. This table has around 67,000 clones, 85% to 90% appearing once. The sample comprised peripheral blood. These receptors originate from a man over 45 with active COVID-19.

The CDR3 reads CASSPTGLEQYF. In DNA form, the CDR3 reads TGTGCCAGCAGCCCAACAGGCCTCGAGCAGTACTTC. This rearrangement joins TRBV6-2 or TRBV6-3 to TRBJ2-7; the D gene is possibly TRBD1 (5 bases). Germline lookup yields CDR1 MNHEY and CDR2 SVGEGT. CDR3 length: 12 amino acids. V was clipped by 6 bases and J by 6 bases, with 12 bases between them.

The chain couples TRBV15 to TRBJ1-1, with 8 bases that match TRBD1. The germline V gene has CDR1 LNHNV and CDR2 YYDKDF (reference sequence). The CDR3 is 15 residues long. The trim removed 4 bases at V and 1 base at J, leaving 5 bases unmatched. In DNA, the CDR3 is TGTGCCACCAGCAAGGGACAGGTACAGAACACTGAAGCTTTCTTT. Residues: CATSKGQVQNTEAFF.

This rearrangement joins TRBV29-1 to TRBJ2-1, with D possibly TRBD1 on 5 matching bases. Germline CDR1 is SQVTM and CDR2 is ANQGSEA. The CDR3 is 11 amino acids. In DNA, the CDR3 is TGCACTGGCAGGACAAACAATGAGCAGTTCTTC. It is translated as CTGRTNNEQFF.

The sample holds a few counts of this clone. The chain carries TRBV2 and TRBJ1-1; a weak D match, TRBD1 (5 bases). The V end was cut by 3 bases, the J end by 6 bases, with 11 bases between. Germline CDR1 SNHLY, CDR2 FYNNEI. The CDR3 runs 13 residues. CDR3 residues: CASSDREGSEAFF. Written as DNA, the CDR3 is TGTGCCAGCAGTGACAGGGAAGGCTCTGAAGCTTTCTTT.

The V and J genes are TRBV7-8 and TRBJ2-7, with 14 positions matching TRBD2. The V and J ends lost 1 base and 2 bases, in that order; junction bases with no gene match: 4. This CDR3 is built from 17 residues. Germline CDR1 reads SGHVS; CDR2 reads FQNEAQ. CDR3 region: CASSLEGTSGSPYEQYF. Here the CDR3 DNA reads TGTGCCAGCAGCTTAGAAGGGACTAGCGGGAGTCCCTACGAGCAGTACTTC.

The chain couples TRBV5-6 to TRBJ1-2; TRBD1 is a possible D gene (5 bases). V was trimmed by 4 bases and J by 1 base, leaving 14 bases between them. CDR1 and CDR2 (germline): SGHDT, YYEEEE. This CDR3 is 15 amino acids long. In DNA, the CDR3 is TGTGCCAGCAGCCACCGTCGGGGGGTTAACTATGGCTACACCTTC. Translating gives CASSHRRGVNYGYTF.

V gene TRBV3-1 (or the pseudogene TRBV3-2) combines with J gene TRBJ2-2, with 7 positions matching TRBD2. Germline V gene lookup returns CDR1 LGHDT and CDR2 YNNKEL (reference sequence). The ends lost 7 bases at V and 5 bases at J; junction bases unmatched: 7. The CDR3 covers 14 residues. CDR3: CASTGLVTTGELFF. The CDR3, as DNA: TGTGCCAGCACCGGACTAGTTACAACCGGGGAGCTGTTTTTT.

CDR3 residues: CASSYPLYRVATYEQYF. As DNA, the CDR3 is TGTGCCAGCAGTTACCCCCTGTACCGCGTCGCCACCTACGAGCAGTACTTC. This chain uses TRBV6-2 or TRBV6-3 with TRBJ2-7; D remains unclear. Germline V gene lookup returns CDR1 MNHEY and CDR2 SVGEGT. The CDR3 sequence is 17 residues long. The V end lost 2 bases, the J end lost 2 bases, and 19 bases lay between the germline ends.

V usage is TRBV15 and J usage is TRBJ2-3; 11 bases align to TRBD1. The V gene end was trimmed by 6 bases and the J gene end by 6 bases; junction bases not matched to a gene: 8. The CDR3 has 15 residues. Germline values: CDR1 LNHNV, CDR2 YYDKDF (reference sequence). The CDR3 DNA reads as TGTGCCACCAGTCCTGGACAGGGGGCAGTGGATACGCAGTATTTT. It encodes CATSPGQGAVDTQYF.

The rearrangement uses TRBV28 and TRBJ2-5, with TRBD1 identical over 8 bases. The CDR3 has 14 amino acids. The V and J ends lost 6 bases and 5 bases, in that order; junction bases with no gene match: 8. CDR1 is MDHEN and CDR2 is SYDVKM in the germline V gene. In DNA, the CDR3 is TGTGCCAGCAGCAGGGGGCGGAAGGGGGAGACCCAGTACTTC. Translation gives CASSRGRKGETQYF.

The chain recombines TRBV4-1 with TRBJ2-3; D is undetermined. The germline V and J ends were trimmed by 1 base and 0 bases, with 11 bases remaining between them. The germline gives CDR1 MGHRA, CDR2 YSYEKL. CDR3 length: 16 residues. The CDR3 loop is CASSQVLITSTDTQYF. The CDR3 bases are TGCGCCAGCAGCCAAGTTCTAATAACTAGCACAGATACGCAGTATTTT.

This chain connects TRBV30 to TRBJ2-6; tentatively, D is TRBD1 (5 bases). With 1 base removed from V and 4 bases from J, the gap between germline ends came to 11 bases. The length of the CDR3 is 15 residues. Germline V lookup: CDR1 GTSNPN, CDR2 SVGIG (reference sequence). The CDR3 spells CAWSAGLNGANVLTF. CDR3 nucleotides: TGTGCCTGGAGTGCAGGGTTGAACGGGGCCAACGTCCTGACTTTC.

This sequence joins TRBV7-2 and TRBJ2-7; D not resolved. V lost 5 bases and J 4 bases, leaving 9 bases between the germline ends. CDR1 is SGHTA and CDR2 is FQGNSA in the germline V gene. The CDR3 consists of 12 residues. The CDR3 DNA follows: TGTGCCAGCAGCCCTATTCTTTACGAGCAGTACTTC. Translated, it gives CASSPILYEQYF.

Only one count was recorded for this clone. The V call is TRBV7-5, the J call TRBJ1-6; the DNA was not compared with TRBD1, the D call given in the table. TRBV7-5 is an annotated pseudogene. The CDR3 length is 15 residues. The CDR3 sequence is CARSPVTGNNSPLHF. DNA of the CDR3: TGTGCCAGAAGCCCGGTAACAGGGAATAATTCACCCCTCCACTTT.

This chain joins TRBV7-9 and TRBJ2-5; a weak D match, TRBD1 (5 bases). Germline loops: CDR1 SEHNR, CDR2 FQNEAQ (reference sequence). The V gene lost 1 base and the J gene lost 4 bases, with 16 bases spanning the gap. The CDR3 extends over 16 amino acids. CDR3 nucleotides: TGTGCCAGCAGCTTAGTTTCTTGGGGCGTGCTAGAGACCCAGTACTTC. Protein: CASSLVSWGVLETQYF.

The CDR3 loop reads CASSASGSSYNEQFF. CDR3 nucleotide sequence: TGCGCCAGCAGCGCTAGCGGGAGCTCCTACAATGAGCAGTTCTTC. The chain uses TRBV5-1 and TRBJ2-1, with 10 nucleotides matching TRBD2. Per the germline V gene, CDR1 is SGHRS and CDR2 is YFSETQ. The CDR3 is made up of 15 amino acids. V was clipped by 4 bases and J by 0 bases; unmatched bases: 1.

This rearrangement joins TRBV27 to TRBJ2-3, with unresolved D. CDR3 length: 12 residues. In germline, CDR1 is MNHEY, CDR2 SMNVEV (reference sequence). Trimming took 8 bases from V and 4 from J, leaving 10 bases between them. CDR3 loop: CASSPNADTQYF. The CDR3 DNA reads TGTGCCAGCTCCCCTAATGCAGATACGCAGTATTTT.

The chain joins TRBV6-2 or TRBV6-3 to TRBJ1-1, with a tentative D call TRBD1 (5 bases). V lost 6 bases and J lost 6, with 20 bases in between. This CDR3 spans 15 amino acids. Germline CDR1 is MNHEY and CDR2 is SVGEGT. The CDR3 coding sequence is TGTGCCAGCAGCTTAACAGGATACTTTAACGCTGAAGCTTTCTTT. It codes for CASSLTGYFNAEAFF.

V gene TRBV10-3 combines with J gene TRBJ2-7; 9 bases line up with TRBD1. V lost 6 bases to trimming and J lost 1 base; unmatched junction nucleotides: 4. Germline V gene sequence: CDR1 ENHRY, CDR2 SYGVKD. This CDR3 is built from 14 residues. In DNA, the CDR3 is TGTGCCATCAGGGCGGACAGGGGATCCTACGAGCAGTACTTC. It is translated as CAIRADRGSYEQYF.

The chain has TRBV28 and TRBJ1-1, with D possibly being TRBD1 (6 bases). Trimming removed 2 bases at V and 1 base at J, with 11 bases between. CDR3 length: 15 amino acids. Germline CDR1 is MDHEN and CDR2 is SYDVKM. CDR3 amino acids: CASSLQGTPNTEAFF. The CDR3 region has the DNA TGTGCCAGCAGTTTACAAGGGACACCGAACACTGAAGCTTTCTTT.

CDR3 sequence: CASSRRGPDSPIYGYTF. The CDR3 DNA reads TGTGCCAGCAGTCGAAGGGGCCCCGACAGTCCGATCTATGGCTACACCTTC. The gene calls are TRBV2 and TRBJ1-2; D perhaps matches TRBD1 (5 bases). From germline, CDR1 is SNHLY and CDR2 FYNNEI. The CDR3 has 17 amino acids. V lost 5 bases and J lost 4, with 23 bases in between.

The chain recombines TRBV6-2 or TRBV6-3 with TRBJ1-5; no clear D gene. V shed 0 bases and J shed 4 bases, with 13 bases lying between them. Germline loops: CDR1 MNHEY, CDR2 SVGEGT. The CDR3 runs 16 residues. In DNA, the CDR3 is TGTGCCAGCAGTTACTCGAGCACAGACCGGAATCAGCCCCAGCATTTT. Its translation: CASSYSSTDRNQPQHF.

The V and J genes are TRBV7-9 and TRBJ2-3, with TRBD1 matching over 7 bases. The CDR3 has 14 amino acids. Unmatched junction bases numbered 2, after V lost 5 bases and J lost 0 bases. The V gene's germline CDR1 is SEHNR and CDR2 FQNEAQ (reference sequence). The chain's CDR3 is CASSAQGSTDTQYF. The CDR3 DNA sequence: TGTGCCAGCAGCGCACAGGGGAGCACAGATACGCAGTATTTT.

The chain couples TRBV23-1 to TRBJ1-1; D is possibly TRBD1 (5 bases). TRBV23-1 is an ORF for which the function is uncertain. This CDR3 has 18 residues. Trimming pared 0 bases from V and 1 base from J, leaving 18 bases between. In DNA, the CDR3 is TGCGCCAGCAGTCAATCTGTTGGGGCAGCACAGAAGAACACTGAAGCTTTCTTT. Translated, it gives CASSQSVGAAQKNTEAFF.